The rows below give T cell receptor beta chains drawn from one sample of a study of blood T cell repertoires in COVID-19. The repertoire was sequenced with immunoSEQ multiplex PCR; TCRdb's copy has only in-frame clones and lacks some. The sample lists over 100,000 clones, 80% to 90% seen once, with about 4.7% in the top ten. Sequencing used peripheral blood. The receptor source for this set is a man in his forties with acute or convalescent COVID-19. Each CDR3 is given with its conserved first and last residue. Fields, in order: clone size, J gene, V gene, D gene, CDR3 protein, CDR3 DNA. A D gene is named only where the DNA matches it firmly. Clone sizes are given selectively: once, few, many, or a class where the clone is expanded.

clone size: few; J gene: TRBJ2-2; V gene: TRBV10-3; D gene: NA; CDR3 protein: CAISGTVPVSGELFF; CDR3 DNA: TGTGCCATCAGTGGGACAGTCCCCGTTTCCGGGGAGCTGTTTTTT
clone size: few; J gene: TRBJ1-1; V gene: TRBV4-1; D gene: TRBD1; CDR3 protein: CASSEPDRGLWTEAFF; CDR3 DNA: TGCGCCAGCAGCGAGCCGGACAGGGGGCTTTGGACTGAAGCTTTCTTT
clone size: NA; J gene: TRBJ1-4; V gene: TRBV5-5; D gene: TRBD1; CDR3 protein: CASSGTATNEKLFF; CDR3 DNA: TGTGCCAGCAGCGGGACAGCAACTAATGAAAAACTGTTTTTT
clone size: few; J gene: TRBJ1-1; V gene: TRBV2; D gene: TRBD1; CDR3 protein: CASRDRGRTEAFF; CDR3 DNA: TGTGCCAGTAGGGACAGGGGGCGAACTGAAGCTTTCTTT
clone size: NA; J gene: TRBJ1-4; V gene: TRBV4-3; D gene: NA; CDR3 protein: CASSQDHEGVREKLFF; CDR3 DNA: TGCGCCAGCAGCCAAGATCACGAGGGCGTTCGTGAAAAACTGTTTTTT
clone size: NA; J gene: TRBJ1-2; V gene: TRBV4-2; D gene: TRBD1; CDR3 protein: CASSQERDSTVYGYTF; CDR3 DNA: TGTGCCAGCAGCCAAGAAAGGGACAGCACTGTTTATGGCTACACCTTC
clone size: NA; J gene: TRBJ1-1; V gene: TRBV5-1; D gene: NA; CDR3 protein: CASSSLAANTEAFF; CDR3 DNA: TGCGCCAGCAGCTCTCTGGCGGCGAACACTGAAGCTTTCTTT
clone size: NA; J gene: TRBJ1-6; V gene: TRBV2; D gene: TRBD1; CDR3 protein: CASRDRGSSYNSPLHF; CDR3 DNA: TGTGCCAGCAGGGACAGGGGATCCTCCTATAATTCACCCCTCCACTTT
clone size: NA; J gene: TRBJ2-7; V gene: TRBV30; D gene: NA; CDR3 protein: CAWSVNRGGKQYF; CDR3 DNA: TGTGCCTGGAGTGTAAACAGGGGGGGAAAGCAGTACTTC
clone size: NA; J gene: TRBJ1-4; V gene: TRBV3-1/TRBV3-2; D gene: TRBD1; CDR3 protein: CASSQENRGIEKLFF; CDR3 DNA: TGTGCCAGCAGCCAAGAGAACAGGGGGATTGAAAAACTGTTTTTT
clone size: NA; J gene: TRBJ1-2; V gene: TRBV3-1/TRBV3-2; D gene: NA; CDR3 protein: CASSQEWGRQYYGYTF; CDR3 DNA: TGTGCCAGCAGCCAAGAATGGGGTAGACAGTACTATGGCTACACCTTC
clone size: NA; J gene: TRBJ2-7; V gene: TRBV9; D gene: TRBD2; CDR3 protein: CASSGEAGGLEQYF; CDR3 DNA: TGTGCCAGCAGCGGAGAAGCGGGGGGGCTCGAGCAGTACTTC
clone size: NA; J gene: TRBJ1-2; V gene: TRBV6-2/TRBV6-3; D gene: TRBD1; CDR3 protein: CASSYQGQADNYGYTF; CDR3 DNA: TGTGCCAGCAGTTACCAGGGACAGGCCGATAACTATGGCTACACCTTC
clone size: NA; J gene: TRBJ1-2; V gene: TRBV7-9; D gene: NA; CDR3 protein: CASSLRAQANYGYTF; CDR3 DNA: TGTGCCAGCAGCTTAAGAGCTCAGGCTAACTATGGCTACACCTTC
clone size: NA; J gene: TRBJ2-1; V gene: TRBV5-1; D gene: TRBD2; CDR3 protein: CASSLRGGRSPLGEQFF; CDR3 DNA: TGCGCCAGCAGCCTTCGCGGCGGGAGGTCGCCCCTCGGGGAGCAGTTCTTC
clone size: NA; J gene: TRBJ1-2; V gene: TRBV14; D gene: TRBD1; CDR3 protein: CASSHPHFLAGQNYGYTF; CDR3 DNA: TGTGCCAGCAGCCATCCCCATTTCCTGGCGGGACAGAACTATGGCTACACCTTC
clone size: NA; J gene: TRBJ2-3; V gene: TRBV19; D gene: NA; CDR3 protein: CASSIDSSSGTDTQYF; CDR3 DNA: TGTGCCAGTAGTATAGATTCTTCTAGCGGCACAGATACGCAGTATTTT
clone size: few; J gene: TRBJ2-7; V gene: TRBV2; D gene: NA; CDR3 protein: CASSVRSLAYYEQYF; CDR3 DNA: TGTGCCAGCAGTGTAAGATCGCTAGCCTACTACGAGCAGTACTTC
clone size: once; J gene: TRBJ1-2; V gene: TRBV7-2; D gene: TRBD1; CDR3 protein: CASSPTGQGYNGYTF; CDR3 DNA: TGTGCCAGCAGCCCAACGGGACAGGGTTATAATGGCTACACCTTC
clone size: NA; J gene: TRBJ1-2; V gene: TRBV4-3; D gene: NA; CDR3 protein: CASSPGLRPDPFNYGYTF; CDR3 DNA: TGCGCCAGCAGCCCGGGACTGAGGCCCGACCCTTTTAACTATGGCTACACCTTC
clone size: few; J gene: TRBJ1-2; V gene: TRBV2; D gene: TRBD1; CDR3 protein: CASSGFRTGANYGYTF; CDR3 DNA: TGTGCCAGCAGTGGATTTCGGACAGGGGCTAACTATGGCTACACCTTC
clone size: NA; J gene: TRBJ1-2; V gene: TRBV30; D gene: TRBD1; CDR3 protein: CAGTGRKDNYGYTF; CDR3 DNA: TGTGCCGGGACAGGCCGCAAAGACAACTATGGCTACACCTTC
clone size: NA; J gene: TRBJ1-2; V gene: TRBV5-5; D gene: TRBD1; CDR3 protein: CASTRTGGNYGYTF; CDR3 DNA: TGTGCCAGCACCCGGACAGGGGGGAACTATGGCTACACCTTC
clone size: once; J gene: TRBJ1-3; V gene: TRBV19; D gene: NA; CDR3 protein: CASSSQGGNTIYF; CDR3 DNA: TGTGCCAGTAGTAGCCAGGGTGGAAACACCATATATTTT
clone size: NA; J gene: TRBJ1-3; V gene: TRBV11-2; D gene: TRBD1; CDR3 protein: CASSPRGAMAGNTIYF; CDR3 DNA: TGTGCCAGCAGCCCCAGGGGGGCTATGGCTGGAAACACCATATATTTT
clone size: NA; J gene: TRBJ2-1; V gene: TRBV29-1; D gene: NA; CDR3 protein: CSTSGSYNEQFF; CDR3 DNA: TGCAGCACATCAGGGTCCTACAATGAGCAGTTCTTC
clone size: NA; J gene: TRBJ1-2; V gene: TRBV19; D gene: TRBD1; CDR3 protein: CASSPGQGLTYGYTF; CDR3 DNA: TGTGCCAGTAGTCCGGGACAGGGACTAACCTATGGCTACACCTTC
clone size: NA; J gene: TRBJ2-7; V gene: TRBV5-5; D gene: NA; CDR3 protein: CASRPGSYNEQYF; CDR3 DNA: TGTGCCAGCAGACCGGGAAGTTACAACGAGCAGTACTTC
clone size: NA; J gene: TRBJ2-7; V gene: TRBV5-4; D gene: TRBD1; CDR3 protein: CASSLRQGRDEQYF; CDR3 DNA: TGTGCCAGCAGCTTACGACAGGGTCGGGACGAGCAGTACTTC
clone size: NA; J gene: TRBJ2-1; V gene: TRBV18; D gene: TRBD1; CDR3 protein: CASSPGQGDYNEQFF; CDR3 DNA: TGTGCCAGCTCACCGGGACAGGGAGATTACAATGAGCAGTTCTTC
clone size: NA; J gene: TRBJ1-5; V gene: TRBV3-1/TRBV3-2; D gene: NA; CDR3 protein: CASSQEVGSQPQHF; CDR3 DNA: TGTGCCAGCAGCCAAGAGGTCGGGTCTCAGCCCCAGCATTTT
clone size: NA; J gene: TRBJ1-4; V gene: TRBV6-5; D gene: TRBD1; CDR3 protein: CASSTRDRNEKLFF; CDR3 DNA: TGTGCCAGCAGTACTCGGGACAGGAATGAAAAACTGTTTTTT
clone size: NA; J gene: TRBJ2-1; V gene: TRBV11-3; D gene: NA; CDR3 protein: CASSPTRSSYNEQFF; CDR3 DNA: TGTGCCAGCAGCCCCACACGGAGCTCCTACAATGAGCAGTTCTTC
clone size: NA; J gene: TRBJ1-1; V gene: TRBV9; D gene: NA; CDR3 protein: CASSVGGRALGTEAFF; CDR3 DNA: TGTGCCAGCAGCGTAGGGGGGAGGGCCCTGGGCACTGAAGCTTTCTTT
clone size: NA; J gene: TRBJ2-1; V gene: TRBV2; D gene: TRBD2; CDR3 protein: CASSEAGLAGGYNEQFF; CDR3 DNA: TGTGCCAGCAGTGAAGCGGGTCTAGCGGGAGGTTACAATGAGCAGTTCTTC
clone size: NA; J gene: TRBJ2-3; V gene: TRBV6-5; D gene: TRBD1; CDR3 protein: CASSQGARTDTQYF; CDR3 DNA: TGTGCCAGCAGCCAGGGGGCTAGGACAGATACGCAGTATTTT
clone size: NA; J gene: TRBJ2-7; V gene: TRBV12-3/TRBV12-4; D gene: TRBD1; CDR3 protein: CASSRQGREQYF; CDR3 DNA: TGTGCCAGCAGTAGACAGGGCCGCGAGCAGTACTTC
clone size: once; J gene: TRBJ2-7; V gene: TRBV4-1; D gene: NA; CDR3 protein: CASSQGHSSYEQYF; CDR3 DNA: TGCGCCAGCAGCCAAGGCCACAGTTCCTACGAGCAGTACTTC
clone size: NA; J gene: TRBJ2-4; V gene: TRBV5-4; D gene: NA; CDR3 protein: CASASRGNSSAKNIQYF; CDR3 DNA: TGTGCCAGCGCATCCCGAGGAAATAGTTCAGCCAAAAACATTCAGTACTTC
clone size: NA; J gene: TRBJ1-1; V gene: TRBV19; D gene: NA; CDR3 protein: CASSGDSQNTEAFF; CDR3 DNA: TGTGCCAGTTCCGGGGACTCTCAGAACACTGAAGCTTTCTTT
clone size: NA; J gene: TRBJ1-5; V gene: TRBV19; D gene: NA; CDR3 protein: CASSRTFLANQPQHF; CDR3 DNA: TGTGCCAGTAGTCGTACATTCCTAGCAAATCAGCCCCAGCATTTT
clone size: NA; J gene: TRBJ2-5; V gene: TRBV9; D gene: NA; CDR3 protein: CASSVGWDGRETQYF; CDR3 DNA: TGTGCCAGCAGCGTAGGGTGGGACGGGAGAGAGACCCAGTACTTC